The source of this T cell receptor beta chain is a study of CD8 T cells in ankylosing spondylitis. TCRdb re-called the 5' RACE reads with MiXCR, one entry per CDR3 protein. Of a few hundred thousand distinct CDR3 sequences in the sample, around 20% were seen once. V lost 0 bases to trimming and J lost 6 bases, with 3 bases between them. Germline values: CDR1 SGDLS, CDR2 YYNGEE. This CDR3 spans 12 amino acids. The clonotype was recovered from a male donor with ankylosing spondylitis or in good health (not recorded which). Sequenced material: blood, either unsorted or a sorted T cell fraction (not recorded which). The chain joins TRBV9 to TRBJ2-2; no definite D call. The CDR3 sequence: CASSVVSGELFF. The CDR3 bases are TGTGCCAGCAGCGTAGTTTCCGGGGAGCTGTTTTTT. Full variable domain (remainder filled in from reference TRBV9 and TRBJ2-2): DSGVTQTPKHLITATGQRVTLRCSPRSGDLSVYWYQQSLDQGLQFLIQYYNGEERAKGNILERFSAQQFPDLHSELNLSSLELGDSALYFCASSVVSGELFFGEGSRLTVL.